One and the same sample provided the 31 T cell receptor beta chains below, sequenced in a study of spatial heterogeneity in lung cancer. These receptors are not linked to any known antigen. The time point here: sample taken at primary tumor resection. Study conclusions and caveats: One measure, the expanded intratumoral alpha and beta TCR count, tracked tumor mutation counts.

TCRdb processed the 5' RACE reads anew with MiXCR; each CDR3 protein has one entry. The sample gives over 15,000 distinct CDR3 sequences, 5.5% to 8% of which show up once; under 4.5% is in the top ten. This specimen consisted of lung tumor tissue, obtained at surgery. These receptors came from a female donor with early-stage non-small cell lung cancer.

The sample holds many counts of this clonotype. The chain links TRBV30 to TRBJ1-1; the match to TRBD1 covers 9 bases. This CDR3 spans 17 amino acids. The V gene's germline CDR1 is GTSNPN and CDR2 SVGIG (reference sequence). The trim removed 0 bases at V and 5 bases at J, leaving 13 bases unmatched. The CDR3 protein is CAWSVIFQRTGETEAFF. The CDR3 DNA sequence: TGTGCCTGGAGTGTAATTTTTCAAAGGACAGGGGAGACTGAAGCTTTCTTT.

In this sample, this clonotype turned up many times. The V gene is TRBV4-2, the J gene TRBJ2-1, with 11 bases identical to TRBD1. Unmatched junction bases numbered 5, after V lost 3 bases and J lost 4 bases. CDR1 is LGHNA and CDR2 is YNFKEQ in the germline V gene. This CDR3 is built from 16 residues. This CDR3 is CASSQVGTGGYNEQFF. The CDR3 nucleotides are TGTGCCAGCAGCCAGGTCGGGACAGGGGGTTACAATGAGCAGTTCTTC.

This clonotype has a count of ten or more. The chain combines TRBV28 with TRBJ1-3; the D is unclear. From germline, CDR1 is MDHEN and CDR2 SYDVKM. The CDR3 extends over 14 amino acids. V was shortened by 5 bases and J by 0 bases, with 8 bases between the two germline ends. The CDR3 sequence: CASSRPFSGNTIYF. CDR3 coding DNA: TGTGCCAGCAGTCGGCCCTTCTCTGGAAACACCATATATTTT.

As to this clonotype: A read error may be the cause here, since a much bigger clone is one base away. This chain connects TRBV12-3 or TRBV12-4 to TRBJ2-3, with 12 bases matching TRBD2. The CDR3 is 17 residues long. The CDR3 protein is CASCLELRLAGEDTQYF. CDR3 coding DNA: TGTGCCAGCTGTTTAGAATTAAGACTAGCGGGAGAAGATACGCAGTATTTT.

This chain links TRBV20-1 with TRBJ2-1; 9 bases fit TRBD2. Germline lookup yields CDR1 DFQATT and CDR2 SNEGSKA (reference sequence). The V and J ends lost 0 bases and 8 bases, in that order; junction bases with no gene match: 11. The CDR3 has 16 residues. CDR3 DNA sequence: TGCAGTGCTAGAGATCTCCAAAGCGGGAGGAGGTATGAGCAGTTCTTC. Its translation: CSARDLQSGRRYEQFF.

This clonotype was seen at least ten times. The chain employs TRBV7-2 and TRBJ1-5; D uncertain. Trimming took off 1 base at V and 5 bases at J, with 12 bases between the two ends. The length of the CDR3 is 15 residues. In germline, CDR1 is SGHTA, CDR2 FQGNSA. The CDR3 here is CASSLVGRSHQPQHF. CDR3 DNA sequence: TGTGCCAGCAGCTTAGTCGGCAGGAGTCATCAGCCCCAGCATTTT. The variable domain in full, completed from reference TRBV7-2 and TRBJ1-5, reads GAGVSQSPSNKVTEKGKDVELRCDPISGHTALYWYRQSLGQGLEFLIYFQGNSAPDKSGLPSDRFSAERTGGSVSTLTIQRTQQEDSAVYLCASSLVGRSHQPQHFGDGTRLSIL.

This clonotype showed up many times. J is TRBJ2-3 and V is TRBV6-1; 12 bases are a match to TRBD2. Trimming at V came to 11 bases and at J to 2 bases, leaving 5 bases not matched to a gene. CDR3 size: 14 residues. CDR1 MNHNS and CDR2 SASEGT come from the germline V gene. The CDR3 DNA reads TGTGCCGGTAGACTAGCGGGAGTCACAGATACGCAGTATTTT. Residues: CAGRLAGVTDTQYF.

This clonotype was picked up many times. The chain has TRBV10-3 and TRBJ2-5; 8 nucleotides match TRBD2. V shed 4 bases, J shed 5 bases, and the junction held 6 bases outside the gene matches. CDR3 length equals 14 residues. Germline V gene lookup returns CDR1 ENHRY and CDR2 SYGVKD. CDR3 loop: CAISAGLDGETQYF. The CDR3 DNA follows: TGTGCCATCAGTGCGGGACTAGACGGGGAGACCCAGTACTTC.

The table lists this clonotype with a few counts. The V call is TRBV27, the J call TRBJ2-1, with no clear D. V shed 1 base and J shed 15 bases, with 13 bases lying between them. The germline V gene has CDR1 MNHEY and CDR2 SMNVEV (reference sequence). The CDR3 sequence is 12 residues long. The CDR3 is CASSLYGQRRFF. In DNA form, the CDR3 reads TGTGCCAGCAGTTTATATGGCCAGCGTCGGTTCTTC.

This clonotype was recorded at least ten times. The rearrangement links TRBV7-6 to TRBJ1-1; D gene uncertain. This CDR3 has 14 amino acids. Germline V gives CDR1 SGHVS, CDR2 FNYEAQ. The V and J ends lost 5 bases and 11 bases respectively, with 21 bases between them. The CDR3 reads CASSPGPRVLGAFF. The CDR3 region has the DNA TGTGCCAGCAGCCCCGGGCCAAGGGTGTTGGGGGCTTTCTTT.

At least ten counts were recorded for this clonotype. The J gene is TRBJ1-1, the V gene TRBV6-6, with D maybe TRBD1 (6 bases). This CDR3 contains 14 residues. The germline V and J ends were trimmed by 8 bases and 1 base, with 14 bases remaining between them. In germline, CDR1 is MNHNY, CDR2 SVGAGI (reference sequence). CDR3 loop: CASGGPGANTEAFF. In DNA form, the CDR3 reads TGTGCCAGCGGAGGACCGGGGGCGAACACTGAAGCTTTCTTT.

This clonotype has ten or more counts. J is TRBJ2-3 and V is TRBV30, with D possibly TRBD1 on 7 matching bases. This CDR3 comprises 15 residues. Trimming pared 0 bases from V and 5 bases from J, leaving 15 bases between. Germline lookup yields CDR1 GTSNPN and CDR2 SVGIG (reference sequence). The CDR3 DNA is TGTGCCTGGAGTGTACCACAGGGGACTCGAGATACGCAGTATTTT. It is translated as CAWSVPQGTRDTQYF. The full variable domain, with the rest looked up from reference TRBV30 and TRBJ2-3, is SQTIHQWPATLVQPVGSPLSLECTVEGTSNPNLYWYRQAAGRGLQLLFYSVGIGQISSEVPQNLSASRPQDRQFILSSKKLLLSDSGFYLCAWSVPQGTRDTQYFGPGTRLTVL.

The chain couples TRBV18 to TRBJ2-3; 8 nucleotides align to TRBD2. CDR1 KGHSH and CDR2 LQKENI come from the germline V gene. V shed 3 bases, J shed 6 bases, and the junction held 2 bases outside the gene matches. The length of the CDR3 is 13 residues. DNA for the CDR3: TGTGCCAGCTCACCTCGACTAGCGGATACGCAGTATTTT. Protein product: CASSPRLADTQYF.

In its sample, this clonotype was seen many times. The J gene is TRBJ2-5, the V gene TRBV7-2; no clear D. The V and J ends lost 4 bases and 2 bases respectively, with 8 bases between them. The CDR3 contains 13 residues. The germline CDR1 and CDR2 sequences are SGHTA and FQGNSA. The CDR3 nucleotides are TGTGCCAGCAGCTGGGTGCGGCAAGAGACCCAGTACTTC. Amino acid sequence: CASSWVRQETQYF.

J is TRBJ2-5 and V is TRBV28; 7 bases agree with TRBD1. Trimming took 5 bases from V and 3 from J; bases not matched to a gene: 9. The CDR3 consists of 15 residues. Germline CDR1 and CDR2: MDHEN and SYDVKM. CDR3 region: CASSQGQAVEETQYF. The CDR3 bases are TGTGCCAGCAGTCAAGGACAGGCGGTAGAAGAGACCCAGTACTTC.

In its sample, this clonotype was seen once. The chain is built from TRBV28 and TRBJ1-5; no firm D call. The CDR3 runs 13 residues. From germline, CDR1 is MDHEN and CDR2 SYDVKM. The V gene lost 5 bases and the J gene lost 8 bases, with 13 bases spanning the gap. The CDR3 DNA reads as TGTGCCAGCAGTCGCCCCCAATTGGAGCCCCAGCATTTT. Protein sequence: CASSRPQLEPQHF.

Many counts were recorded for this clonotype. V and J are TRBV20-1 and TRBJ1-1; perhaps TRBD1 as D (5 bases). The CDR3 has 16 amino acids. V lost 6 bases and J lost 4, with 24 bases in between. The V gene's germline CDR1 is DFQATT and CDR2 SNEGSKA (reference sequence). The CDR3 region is CSAVRLGVEKSTEAFF. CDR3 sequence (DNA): TGCAGTGCCGTACGCTTAGGGGTGGAGAAGTCCACTGAAGCTTTCTTT.

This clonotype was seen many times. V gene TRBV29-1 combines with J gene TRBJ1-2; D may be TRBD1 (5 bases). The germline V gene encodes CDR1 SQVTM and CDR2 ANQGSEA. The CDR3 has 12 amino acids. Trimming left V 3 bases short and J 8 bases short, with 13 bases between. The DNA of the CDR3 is TGCAGCGTTGAGAGGGGCGTTCTCGGCTACACCTTC. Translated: CSVERGVLGYTF.

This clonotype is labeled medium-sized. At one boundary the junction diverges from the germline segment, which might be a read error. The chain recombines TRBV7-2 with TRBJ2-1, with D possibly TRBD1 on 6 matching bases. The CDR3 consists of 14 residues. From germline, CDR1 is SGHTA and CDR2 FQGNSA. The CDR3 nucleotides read TGTGCCAGCAGCTTAGTAGGGGGTCCCAATGATCAGTTCTTC. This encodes CASSLVGGPNDQFF.

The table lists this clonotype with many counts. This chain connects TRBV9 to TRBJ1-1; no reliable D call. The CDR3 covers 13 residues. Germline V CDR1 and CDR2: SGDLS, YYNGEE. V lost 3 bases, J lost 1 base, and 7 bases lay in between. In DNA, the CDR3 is TGTGCCAGCAGCGCCGGCCCGAACACTGAAGCTTTCTTT. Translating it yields CASSAGPNTEAFF.

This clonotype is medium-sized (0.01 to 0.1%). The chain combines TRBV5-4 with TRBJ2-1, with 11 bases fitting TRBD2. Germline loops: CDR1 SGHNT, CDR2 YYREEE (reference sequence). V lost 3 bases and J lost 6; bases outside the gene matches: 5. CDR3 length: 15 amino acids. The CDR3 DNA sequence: TGTGCCAGCAGCTCCACTAGCGGGAGCCGCAATGAGCAGTTCTTC. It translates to CASSSTSGSRNEQFF.

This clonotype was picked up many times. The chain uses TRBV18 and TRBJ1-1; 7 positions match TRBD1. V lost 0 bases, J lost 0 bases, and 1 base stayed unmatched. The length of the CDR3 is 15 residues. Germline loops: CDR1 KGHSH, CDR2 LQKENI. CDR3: CASSPPTGVNTEAFF. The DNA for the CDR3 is TGTGCCAGCTCACCACCTACAGGGGTGAACACTGAAGCTTTCTTT.

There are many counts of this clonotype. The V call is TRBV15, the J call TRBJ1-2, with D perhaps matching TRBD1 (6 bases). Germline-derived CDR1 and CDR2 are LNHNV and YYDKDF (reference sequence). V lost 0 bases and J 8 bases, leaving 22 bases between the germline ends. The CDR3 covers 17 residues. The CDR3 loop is CATSREGSLGQFSGYTF. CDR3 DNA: TGTGCCACCAGCAGAGAAGGAAGCTTAGGACAGTTCTCCGGCTACACCTTC.

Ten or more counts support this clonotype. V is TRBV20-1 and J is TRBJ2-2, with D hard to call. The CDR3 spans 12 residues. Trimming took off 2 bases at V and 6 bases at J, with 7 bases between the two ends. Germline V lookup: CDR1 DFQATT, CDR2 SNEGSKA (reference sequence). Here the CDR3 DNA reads TGCAGTGCTAGAAGGGCGTCCGGGGAGCTGTTTTTT. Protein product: CSARRASGELFF.

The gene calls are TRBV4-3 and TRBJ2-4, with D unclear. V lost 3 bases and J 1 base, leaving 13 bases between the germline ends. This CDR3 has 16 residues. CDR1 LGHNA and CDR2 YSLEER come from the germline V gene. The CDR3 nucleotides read TGCGCCAGCAGCCAGGGTTTGAACACGGCCAAAAACATTCAGTACTTC. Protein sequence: CASSQGLNTAKNIQYF.

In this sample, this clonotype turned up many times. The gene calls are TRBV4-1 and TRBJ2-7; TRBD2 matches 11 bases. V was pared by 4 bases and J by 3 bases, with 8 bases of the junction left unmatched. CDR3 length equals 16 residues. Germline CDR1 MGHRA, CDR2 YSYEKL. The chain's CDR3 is CASSRKTSGSVYEQYF. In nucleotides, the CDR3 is TGCGCCAGCAGCCGTAAAACTAGCGGGAGTGTCTACGAGCAGTACTTC.

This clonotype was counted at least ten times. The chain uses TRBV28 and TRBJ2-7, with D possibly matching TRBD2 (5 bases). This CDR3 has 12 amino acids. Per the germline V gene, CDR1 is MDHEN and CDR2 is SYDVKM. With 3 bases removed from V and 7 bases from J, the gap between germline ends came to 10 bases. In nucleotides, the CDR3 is TGTGCCAGCAGTTTTAGCGAATTTGAGCAGTACTTC. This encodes CASSFSEFEQYF.

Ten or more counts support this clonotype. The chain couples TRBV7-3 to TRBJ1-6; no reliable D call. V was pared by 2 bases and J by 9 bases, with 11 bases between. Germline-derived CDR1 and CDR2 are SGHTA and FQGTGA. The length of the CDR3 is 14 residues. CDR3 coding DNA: TGTGCCAGCAGCTTAGGGCAGACGGGTTCACCCCTCCACTTT. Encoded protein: CASSLGQTGSPLHF.

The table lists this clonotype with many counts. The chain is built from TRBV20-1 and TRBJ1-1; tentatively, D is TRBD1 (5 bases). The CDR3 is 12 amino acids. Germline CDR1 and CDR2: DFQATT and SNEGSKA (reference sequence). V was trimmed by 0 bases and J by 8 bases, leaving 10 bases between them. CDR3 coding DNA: TGCAGTGCTAGAGAGGCGGGGCGAGAAGCTTTCTTT. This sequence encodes CSAREAGREAFF.

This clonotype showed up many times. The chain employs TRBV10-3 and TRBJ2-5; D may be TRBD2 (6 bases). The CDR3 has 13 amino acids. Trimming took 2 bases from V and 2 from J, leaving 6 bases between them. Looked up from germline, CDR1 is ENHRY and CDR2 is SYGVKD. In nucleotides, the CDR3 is TGTGCCATCAGTGAGCGGGAGCAAGAGACCCAGTACTTC. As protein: CAISEREQETQYF.

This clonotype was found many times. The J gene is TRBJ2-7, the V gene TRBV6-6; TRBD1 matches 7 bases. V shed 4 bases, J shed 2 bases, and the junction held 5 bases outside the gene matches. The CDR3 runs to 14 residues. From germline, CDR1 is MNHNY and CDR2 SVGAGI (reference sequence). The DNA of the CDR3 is TGTGCCAGCAGTTCGACAGGGATAACCTACGAGCAGTACTTC. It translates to CASSSTGITYEQYF.